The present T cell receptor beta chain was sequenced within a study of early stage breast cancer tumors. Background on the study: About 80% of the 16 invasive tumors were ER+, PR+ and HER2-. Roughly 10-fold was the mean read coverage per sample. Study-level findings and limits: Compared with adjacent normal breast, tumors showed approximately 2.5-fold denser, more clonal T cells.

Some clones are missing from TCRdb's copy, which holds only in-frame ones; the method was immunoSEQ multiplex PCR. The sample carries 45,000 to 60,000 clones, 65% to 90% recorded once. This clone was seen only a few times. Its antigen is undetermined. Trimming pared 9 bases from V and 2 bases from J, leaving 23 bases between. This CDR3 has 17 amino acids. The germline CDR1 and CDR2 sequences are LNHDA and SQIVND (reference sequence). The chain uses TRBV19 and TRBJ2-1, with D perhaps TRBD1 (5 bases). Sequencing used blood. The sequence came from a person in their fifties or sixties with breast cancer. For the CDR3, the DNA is TGTGCCAGCGAGCCACGCCCCGCTTCCAGGGCCTACAATGAGCAGTTCTTC. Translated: CASEPRPASRAYNEQFF.